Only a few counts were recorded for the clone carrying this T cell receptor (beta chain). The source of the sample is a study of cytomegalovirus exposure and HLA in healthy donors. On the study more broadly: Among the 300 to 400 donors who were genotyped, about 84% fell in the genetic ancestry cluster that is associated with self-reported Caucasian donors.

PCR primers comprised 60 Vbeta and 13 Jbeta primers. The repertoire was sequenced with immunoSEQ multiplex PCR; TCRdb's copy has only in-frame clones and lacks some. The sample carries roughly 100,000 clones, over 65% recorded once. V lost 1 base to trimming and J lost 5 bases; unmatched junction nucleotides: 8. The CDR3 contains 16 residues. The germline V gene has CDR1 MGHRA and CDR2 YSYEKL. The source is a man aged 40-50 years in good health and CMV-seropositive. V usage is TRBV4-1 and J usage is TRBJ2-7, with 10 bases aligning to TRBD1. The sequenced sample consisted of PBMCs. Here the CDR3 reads CASSQAPGQGLDEQYF. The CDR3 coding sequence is TGCGCCAGCAGCCAAGCGCCGGGACAGGGGCTCGACGAGCAGTACTTC.